The sample holds one count of the clone carrying this T cell receptor beta chain. This sample is drawn from a study of early stage breast cancer tumors. The J segment lost 0 bases and the V segment lost 3 bases, leaving 5 bases of the junction unmatched. Germline CDR1 reads KGHSH; CDR2 reads LQKENI. The CDR3 is 17 amino acids. Produced via immunoSEQ multiplex PCR; TCRdb's table is partial and in-frame only. The repertoire holds 70,000 or so clones, with around 80% as singletons. V gene TRBV18 combines with J gene TRBJ1-5; the match to TRBD1 covers 10 bases. The TCR was taken from a person aged 40 to 49 with breast cancer. What was sequenced was blood. In nucleotides, the CDR3 is TGTGCCAGCTCACCGAGACAGGGGGCGATTAGCAATCAGCCCCAGCATTTT. As protein: CASSPRQGAISNQPQHF.